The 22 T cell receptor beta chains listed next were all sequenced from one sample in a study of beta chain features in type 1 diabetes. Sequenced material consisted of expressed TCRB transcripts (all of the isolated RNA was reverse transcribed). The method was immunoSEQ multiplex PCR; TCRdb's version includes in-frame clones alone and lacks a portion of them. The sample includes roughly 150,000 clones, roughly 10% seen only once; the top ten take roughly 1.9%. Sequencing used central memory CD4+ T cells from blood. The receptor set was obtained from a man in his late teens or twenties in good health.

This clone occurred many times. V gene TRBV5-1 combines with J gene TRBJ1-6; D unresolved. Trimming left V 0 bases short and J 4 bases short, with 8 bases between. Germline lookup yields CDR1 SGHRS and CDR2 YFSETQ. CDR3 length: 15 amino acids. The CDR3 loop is CASSLDGLYNSPLHF. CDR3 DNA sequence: TGCGCCAGCAGCTTGGACGGCCTATATAATTCACCCCTCCACTTT.

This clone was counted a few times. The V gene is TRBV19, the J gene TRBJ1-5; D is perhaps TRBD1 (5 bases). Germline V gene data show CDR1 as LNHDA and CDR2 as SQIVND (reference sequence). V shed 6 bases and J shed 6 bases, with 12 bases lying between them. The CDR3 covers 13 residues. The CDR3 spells CASREAGSQPQHF. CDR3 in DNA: TGTGCCAGTAGAGAAGCAGGGAGTCAGCCCCAGCATTTT.

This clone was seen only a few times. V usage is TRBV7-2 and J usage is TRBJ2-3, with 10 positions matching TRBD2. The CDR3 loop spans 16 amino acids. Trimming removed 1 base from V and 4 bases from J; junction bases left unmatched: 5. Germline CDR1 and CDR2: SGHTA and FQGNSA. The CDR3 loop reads CASSLGVAGGSDTQYF. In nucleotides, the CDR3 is TGTGCCAGCAGCTTAGGGGTAGCGGGGGGATCAGATACGCAGTATTTT.

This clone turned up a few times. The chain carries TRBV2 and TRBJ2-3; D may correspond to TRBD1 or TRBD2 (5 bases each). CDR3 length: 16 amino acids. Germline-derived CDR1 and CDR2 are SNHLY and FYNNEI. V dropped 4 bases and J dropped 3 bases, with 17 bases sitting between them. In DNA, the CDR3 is TGTGCCAGCAGTGTAATTGAGGGACGGAGGACAGATACGCAGTATTTT. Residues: CASSVIEGRRTDTQYF.

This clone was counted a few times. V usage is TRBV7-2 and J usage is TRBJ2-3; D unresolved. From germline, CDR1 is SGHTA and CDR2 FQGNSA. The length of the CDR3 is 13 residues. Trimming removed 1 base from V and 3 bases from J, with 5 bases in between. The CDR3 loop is CASSLGWTDTQYF. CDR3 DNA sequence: TGTGCCAGCAGCTTAGGTTGGACAGATACGCAGTATTTT.

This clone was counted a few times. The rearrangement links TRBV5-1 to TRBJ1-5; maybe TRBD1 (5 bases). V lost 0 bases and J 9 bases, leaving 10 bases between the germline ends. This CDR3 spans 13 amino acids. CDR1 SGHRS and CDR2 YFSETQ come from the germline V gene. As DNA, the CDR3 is TGCGCCAGCAGCTTGGAAACCAGGGCGCCCCAGCATTTT. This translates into CASSLETRAPQHF.

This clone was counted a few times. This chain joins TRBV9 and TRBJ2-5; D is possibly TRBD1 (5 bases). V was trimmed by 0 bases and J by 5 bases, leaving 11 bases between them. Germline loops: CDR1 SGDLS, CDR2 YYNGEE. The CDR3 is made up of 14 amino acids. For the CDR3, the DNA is TGTGCCAGCAGCGTAGGAAGGGGCTTGGAGACCCAGTACTTC. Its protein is CASSVGRGLETQYF. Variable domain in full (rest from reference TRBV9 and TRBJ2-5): DSGVTQTPKHLITATGQRVTLRCSPRSGDLSVYWYQQSLDQGLQFLIQYYNGEERAKGNILERFSAQQFPDLHSELNLSSLELGDSALYFCASSVGRGLETQYFGPGTRLLVL.

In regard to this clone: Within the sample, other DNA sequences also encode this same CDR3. The CDR3 loop is CASRDSSSGNTIYF. DNA of the CDR3: TGTGCCAGCCGTGACTCCTCCTCTGGAAACACCATATATTTT. The chain combines TRBV5-6 with TRBJ1-3; D remains unclear. The ends were cut back, 7 bases at V and 0 bases at J, with 11 bases in the middle. Germline lookup yields CDR1 SGHDT and CDR2 YYEEEE. This CDR3 has 14 amino acids.

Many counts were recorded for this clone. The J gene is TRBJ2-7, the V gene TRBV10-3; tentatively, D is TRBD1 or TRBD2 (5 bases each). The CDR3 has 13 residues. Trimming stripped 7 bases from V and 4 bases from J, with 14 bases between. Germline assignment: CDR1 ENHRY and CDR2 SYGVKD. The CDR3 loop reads CAITDRGSYEQYF. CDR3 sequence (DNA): TGTGCCATCACAGACAGAGGGAGTTACGAGCAGTACTTC.

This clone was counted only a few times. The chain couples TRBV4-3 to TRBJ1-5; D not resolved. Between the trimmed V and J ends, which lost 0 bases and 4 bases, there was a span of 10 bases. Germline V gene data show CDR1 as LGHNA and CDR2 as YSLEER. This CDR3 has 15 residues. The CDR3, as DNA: TGCGCCAGCAGCCAAGAACGCCACGGGAATCAGCCCCAGCATTTT. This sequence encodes CASSQERHGNQPQHF.

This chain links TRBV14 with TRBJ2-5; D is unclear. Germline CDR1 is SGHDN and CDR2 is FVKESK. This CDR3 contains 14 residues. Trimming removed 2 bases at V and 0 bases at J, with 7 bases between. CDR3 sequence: CASSQLAYQETQYF. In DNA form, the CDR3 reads TGTGCCAGCAGCCAACTGGCGTACCAAGAGACCCAGTACTTC.

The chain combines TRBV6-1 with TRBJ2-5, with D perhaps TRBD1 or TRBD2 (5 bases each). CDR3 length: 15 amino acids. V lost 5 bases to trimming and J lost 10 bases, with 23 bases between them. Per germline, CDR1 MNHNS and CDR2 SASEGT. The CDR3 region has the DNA TGTGCCAGCAGTTCCGACCCGGGACGCTGGTTGATCCAGTACTTC. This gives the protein CASSSDPGRWLIQYF.

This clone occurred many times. CDR3 amino acids: CASSLAANTGELFF. The CDR3 DNA reads TGCGCCAGCAGCTTGGCGGCGAACACCGGGGAGCTGTTTTTT. The chain has TRBV5-1 and TRBJ2-2; D not resolved. This CDR3 region has 14 residues. V lost 0 bases, J lost 0 bases, and 3 bases lay in between. CDR1 SGHRS and CDR2 YFSETQ come from the germline V gene.

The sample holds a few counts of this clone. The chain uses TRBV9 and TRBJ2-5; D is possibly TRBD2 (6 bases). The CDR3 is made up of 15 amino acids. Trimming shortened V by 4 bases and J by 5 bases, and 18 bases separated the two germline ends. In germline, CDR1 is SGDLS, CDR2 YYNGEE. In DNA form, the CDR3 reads TGTGCCAGCAGCACGAGCTGGAGGGCCGGGGAGACCCAGTACTTC. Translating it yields CASSTSWRAGETQYF. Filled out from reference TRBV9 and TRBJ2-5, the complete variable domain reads DSGVTQTPKHLITATGQRVTLRCSPRSGDLSVYWYQQSLDQGLQFLIQYYNGEERAKGNILERFSAQQFPDLHSELNLSSLELGDSALYFCASSTSWRAGETQYFGPGTRLLVL.

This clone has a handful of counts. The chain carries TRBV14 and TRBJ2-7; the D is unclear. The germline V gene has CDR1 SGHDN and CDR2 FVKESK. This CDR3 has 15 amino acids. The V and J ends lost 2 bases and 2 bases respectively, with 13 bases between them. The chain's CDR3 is CASSQLISKPYEQYF. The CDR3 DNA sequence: TGTGCCAGCAGCCAACTTATTAGTAAGCCCTACGAGCAGTACTTC.

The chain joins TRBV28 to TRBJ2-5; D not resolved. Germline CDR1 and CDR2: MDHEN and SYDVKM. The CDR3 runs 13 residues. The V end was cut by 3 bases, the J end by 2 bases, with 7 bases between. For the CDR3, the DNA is TGTGCCAGCAGTTTCCAGCGTCAAGAGACCCAGTACTTC. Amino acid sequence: CASSFQRQETQYF.

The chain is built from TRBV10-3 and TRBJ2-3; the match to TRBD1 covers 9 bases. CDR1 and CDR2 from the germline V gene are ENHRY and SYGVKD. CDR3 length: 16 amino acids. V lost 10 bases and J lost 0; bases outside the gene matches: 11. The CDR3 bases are TGTGCCACTTCAACCGGGACAGGGTCTAGCACAGATACGCAGTATTTT. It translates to CATSTGTGSSTDTQYF.

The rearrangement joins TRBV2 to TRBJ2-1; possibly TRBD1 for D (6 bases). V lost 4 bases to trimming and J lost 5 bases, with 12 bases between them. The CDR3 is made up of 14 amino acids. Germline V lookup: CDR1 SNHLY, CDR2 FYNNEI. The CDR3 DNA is TGTGCCAGCAGTGTACAGGGCAATAACAATGAGCAGTTCTTC. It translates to CASSVQGNNNEQFF.

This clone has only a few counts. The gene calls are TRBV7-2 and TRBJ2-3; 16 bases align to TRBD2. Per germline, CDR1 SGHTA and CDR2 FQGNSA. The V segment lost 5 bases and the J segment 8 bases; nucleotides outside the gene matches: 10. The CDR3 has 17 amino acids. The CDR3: CASSPSGLAGGRTTQYF. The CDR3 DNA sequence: TGTGCCAGCAGCCCATCGGGACTAGCGGGGGGGCGGACTACGCAGTATTTT.

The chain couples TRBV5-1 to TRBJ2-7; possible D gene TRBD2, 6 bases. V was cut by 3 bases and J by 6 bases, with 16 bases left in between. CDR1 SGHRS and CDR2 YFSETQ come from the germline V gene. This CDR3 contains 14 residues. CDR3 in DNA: TGCGCCAGCAGCTCCGATCTAGCGCAGGTCGAGCAGTACTTC. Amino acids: CASSSDLAQVEQYF.

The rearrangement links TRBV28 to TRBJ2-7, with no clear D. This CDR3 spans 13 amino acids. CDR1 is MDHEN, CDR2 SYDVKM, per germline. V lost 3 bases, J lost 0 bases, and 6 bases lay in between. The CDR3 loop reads CASSFGYSYEQYF. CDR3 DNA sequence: TGTGCCAGCAGTTTTGGCTACTCCTACGAGCAGTACTTC.

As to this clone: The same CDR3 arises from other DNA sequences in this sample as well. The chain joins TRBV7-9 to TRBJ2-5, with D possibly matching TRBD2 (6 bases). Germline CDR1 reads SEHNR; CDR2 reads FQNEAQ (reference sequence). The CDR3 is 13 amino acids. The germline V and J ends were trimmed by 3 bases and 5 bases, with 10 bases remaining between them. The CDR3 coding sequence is TGTGCCAGCAGCTTGGGCAGCGGGGAGACCCAGTACTTC. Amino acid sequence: CASSLGSGETQYF.